This T cell receptor (beta chain) stems from a study of sequential checkpoint blockade in melanoma. Findings of the study overall: T-cell fraction and clonality followed PD-L1 and CD8+ counts, not mutational load.

V was pared by 4 bases and J by 3 bases, with 3 bases between. CDR1 is LNHDA, CDR2 SQIVND, per germline (reference sequence). The CDR3 runs 11 residues. Stated treatment: randomized to nivolumab then ipilimumab (arm A) or the reverse (arm B). Notes on this clone: The antigen is undetermined.

Here immunoSEQ multiplex PCR was the method, and the copy in TCRdb shows in-frame clones only, minus some. The repertoire has several thousand clones, around 20% of them found once; the top ten carry roughly 10%. The receptor was isolated from a human donor with melanoma. The V and J genes are TRBV19 and TRBJ1-2; D is unclear. Sequencing used tumor tissue (inferred from file names), obtained from a patient given nivolumab and ipilimumab in sequence. The DNA for the CDR3 is TGTGCCAGTAGTACGGACTATGGCTACACCTTC. Encoded protein: CASSTDYGYTF. The whole variable domain, remainder taken from reference TRBV19 and TRBJ1-2, is DGGITQSPKYLFRKEGQNVTLSCEQNLNHDAMYWYRQDPGQGLRLIYYSQIVNDFQKGDIAEGYSVSREKKESFPLTVTSAQKNPTAFYLCASSTDYGYTFGSGTRLTVV.